These T cell receptor beta chains were read from a single sample in a study of cytomegalovirus exposure and HLA in healthy donors. Repertoires were generated with immunoSEQ multiplex PCR, while TCRdb's copy carries only in-frame clones and drops some. The sample holds roughly 120,000 clones, 80% seen once. The sample comprised PBMCs. The receptors here all came from a female donor in good health and CMV-seropositive. Each CDR3 is given with its conserved first and last residue. A D gene is named only where the DNA matches it firmly. Size is stated for part of the rows, as once, few or many counts, or as a class when the clone is expanded.

d_gene,abundance,v_gene,j_gene,CDR3nt,CDR3aa
TRBD2,-,TRBV9,TRBJ2-1,TGTGCCAGCAGCGTAGTTGGGACTAGCAGTAGGAATGAGCAGTTCTTC,CASSVVGTSSRNEQFF
TRBD1,-,TRBV5-1,TRBJ1-1,TGCGCCAGCAGCTTGGCCGGCAGGGGGGTCGCTGAAGCTTTCTTT,CASSLAGRGVAEAFF
TRBD1,-,TRBV6-5,TRBJ2-2,TGTGCCAGCAGTTACTTGGGGACAGCCCCCGCGGAGCTGTTTTTT,CASSYLGTAPAELFF
-,once,TRBV19,TRBJ1-4,TGTGCCAGTAGTCCAGCGGGGATTGCAACTAATGAAAAACTGTTTTTT,CASSPAGIATNEKLFF
-,-,TRBV19,TRBJ2-6,TGTGCCAGTAGTATAAGAAGTCCCGGTACCAACGTCCTGACTTTC,CASSIRSPGTNVLTF
-,-,TRBV5-4,TRBJ2-5,TGTGCCAGCAGCTTGGAGGCTAGCTTTGAGACCCAGTACTTC,CASSLEASFETQYF
TRBD1,-,TRBV7-2,TRBJ1-6,TGTGCCAGCAGCTACAGGGGGCAAAATTCACCCCTCCACTTT,CASSYRGQNSPLHF
TRBD1,-,TRBV18,TRBJ2-7,TGTGCCAGCTCACAGGGGGCAAACTACGAGCAGTACTTC,CASSQGANYEQYF
-,-,TRBV4-2,TRBJ1-2,TGTGCCAGCAGCCAAAACCCATCCCTCTATTCAGGCGGCTACACCTTC,CASSQNPSLYSGGYTF
-,-,TRBV18,TRBJ1-1,TGTGCCAGCTCACAGGACAGTGGAGACACTGAAGCTTTCTTT,CASSQDSGDTEAFF
-,-,TRBV7-9,TRBJ2-6,TGTGCCAGCAGCCTTTTAGGGGCCAACGTCCTGACTTTC,CASSLLGANVLTF
TRBD1,-,TRBV7-9,TRBJ1-2,TGTGCCAGCAGCTTAGGAGGGGGCCGGGGATACAATGGCTACACCTTC,CASSLGGGRGYNGYTF
-,-,TRBV28,TRBJ2-7,TGTGCCAGCAGTTTGGGGGGAACCTCCTACGAGCAGTACTTC,CASSLGGTSYEQYF
-,-,TRBV18,TRBJ1-1,TGTGCCAGCTCACCACCGGGTTCCGCAGGGCTAGACACTGAAGCTTTCTTT,CASSPPGSAGLDTEAFF
TRBD2,-,TRBV5-1,TRBJ2-1,TGCGCCAGCAGCTTCGGACTAGCGGGGGTGTACAATGAGCAGTTCTTC,CASSFGLAGVYNEQFF
-,-,TRBV29-1,TRBJ2-3,TGCAGCGTTGCGCAGGGCCCCACAGATACGCAGTATTTT,CSVAQGPTDTQYF
-,-,TRBV21-1,TRBJ1-1,TGTGCCAGCAGCAAGCCCCAGGAGGGGAACACTGAAGCTTTCTTT,CASSKPQEGNTEAFF
TRBD1,-,TRBV6-1,TRBJ1-4,TGTGCCAGCGCTCAGGGGGCAACTAATGAAAAACTGTTTTTT,CASAQGATNEKLFF
TRBD1,-,TRBV6-1,TRBJ1-1,TGTGCCAGCTGGACAGGGGAGGCGCGTGGGACTGAAGCTTTCTTT,CASWTGEARGTEAFF
TRBD2,-,TRBV9,TRBJ2-3,TGTGCCAGCAGCGCTAGCGGGACTAGCACAGATACGCAGTATTTT,CASSASGTSTDTQYF
TRBD1,-,TRBV7-9,TRBJ2-1,TGTGCCAGCAGCAAACAGGGGGACTCCTACAATGAGCAGTTCTTC,CASSKQGDSYNEQFF
-,-,TRBV19,TRBJ1-1,TGTGCCAGTAGTATCACGACAGACAACACTGAAGCTTTCTTT,CASSITTDNTEAFF
TRBD2,-,TRBV4-2,TRBJ2-5,TGTGCCAGCAGCCCAGCGGGGGAAAAACAAGAGACCCAGTACTTC,CASSPAGEKQETQYF
-,-,TRBV28,TRBJ1-2,TGTGCCAGCAGGGATACAGGGCAGGGCTACACCTTC,CASRDTGQGYTF
-,-,TRBV30,TRBJ1-5,TGTGCCTGGAGTCCCGGGGGGCTGGGGATGAAGCCCCAGCATTTT,CAWSPGGLGMKPQHF
-,-,TRBV9,TRBJ2-1,TGTGCCAGCAGCCAAACAGCCACTCCCACTTTTGGTGAGCAGTTCTTC,CASSQTATPTFGEQFF
TRBD1,-,TRBV2,TRBJ2-1,TGTGCCCGACGACAGGGGGCTTACAATGAGCAGTTCTTC,CARRQGAYNEQFF
-,-,TRBV19,TRBJ1-1,TGTGCCAGTAGTATGAGTGATCCGAACACTGAAGCTTTCTTT,CASSMSDPNTEAFF
TRBD1,-,TRBV30,TRBJ1-6,TGTGCCTGGGACAGGGATGGGTCACCCCTCCACTTT,CAWDRDGSPLHF
-,-,TRBV7-3,TRBJ2-5,TGTGCCAGCAGCTTATCCGAGGGAGAGACCCAGTACTTC,CASSLSEGETQYF
TRBD2,-,TRBV18,TRBJ2-5,TGTGCCAGCTCACCCACTAGCGGGGGACAGGGAGAGACCCAGTACTTC,CASSPTSGGQGETQYF
TRBD1,-,TRBV10-3,TRBJ2-7,TGTGCCACCACTGGACAGGGATCCTACGAGCAGTACTTC,CATTGQGSYEQYF
-,-,TRBV21-1,TRBJ1-5,TGTGCCAGCAGCAACTCAGGACAGGGCGGGGCTCAGCCCCAGCATTTT,CASSNSGQGGAQPQHF
-,-,TRBV6-1,TRBJ1-2,TGTGCCAGCAGTGGGGCCCATTGGCAGCACTATGGCTACACCTTC,CASSGAHWQHYGYTF
TRBD1,-,TRBV19,TRBJ1-5,TGTGCCAGTCAAACCTCGGGACAGGGGGCCGTTCAGCCCCAGCATTTT,CASQTSGQGAVQPQHF
-,-,TRBV28,TRBJ2-7,TGTGCCAGCAGTTTAGCGACAGTTGCCTACGAGCAGTACTTC,CASSLATVAYEQYF
TRBD1,-,TRBV19,TRBJ1-1,TGTGCCAGCTCGCAGTTAGACAGGGCAAACACTGAAGCTTTCTTT,CASSQLDRANTEAFF
TRBD1,-,TRBV4-2,TRBJ1-4,TGTGCCAGCAGCACAACAGGGGGCGTTTGGGAAAAACTGTTTTTT,CASSTTGGVWEKLFF
TRBD1,-,TRBV30,TRBJ2-5,TGTGCCTGGAACGACAGGGGAAAGACCCAGTACTTC,CAWNDRGKTQYF
-,-,TRBV30,TRBJ1-2,TGTGCCTGGAGGCGGAACTATGGCTACACCTTC,CAWRRNYGYTF
TRBD1,once,TRBV11-2,TRBJ1-6,TGTGCCAGCAGCTTCACGACAGGGGTCTTCTCACCCCTCCACTTT,CASSFTTGVFSPLHF
TRBD2,-,TRBV9,TRBJ2-3,TGTGCCAGCAGCATTCAAGCGGGATTCACAGATACGCAGTATTTT,CASSIQAGFTDTQYF
TRBD2,-,TRBV27,TRBJ2-7,TGTGCCAGCAGCAAAGGACTAGCGGTCTACGAGCAGTACTTC,CASSKGLAVYEQYF
TRBD2,-,TRBV6-1,TRBJ2-1,TGTGCCAGCAGTGACGCGGGGGGGAGGGGGGCCTACAATGAGCAGTTCTTC,CASSDAGGRGAYNEQFF
TRBD1,once,TRBV7-6,TRBJ2-3,TGTGCCAGCAGCTTAATGACAGGGGGCTCAGATACGCAGTATTTT,CASSLMTGGSDTQYF
TRBD1,-,TRBV5-1,TRBJ2-5,TGCGCCAGCAGCTTCGGGACAGGGAAAGAGACCCAGTACTTC,CASSFGTGKETQYF
TRBD1,-,TRBV19,TRBJ1-2,TGTGCCAGTAGCCTTGGACAGGGGGAATTGGGTGGCTACACCTTC,CASSLGQGELGGYTF
-,once,TRBV30,TRBJ1-1,TGTGCCTGGAGTGTGAACGGTCCCTCTGAAGCTTTCTTT,CAWSVNGPSEAFF
-,-,TRBV7-8,TRBJ1-2,TGTGCCAGCAGCTTCCAGGGTTGGGGCTACACCTTC,CASSFQGWGYTF
TRBD1,-,TRBV5-5,TRBJ1-2,TGTGCCAGCAACGGAGGGGGACAGGGGGCGCGCGGCTACACCTTC,CASNGGGQGARGYTF
-,-,TRBV30,TRBJ1-6,TGTGCCTGGATGTTAGCGGGGGCGAGCTCCTATAATTCACCCCTCCACTTT,CAWMLAGASSYNSPLHF
TRBD1,-,TRBV7-6,TRBJ1-5,TGTGCCAGCAGCGTCGGACAGGGGAATAGCAATCAGCCCCAGCATTTT,CASSVGQGNSNQPQHF